This entry is about one T cell receptor beta chain. Indicated time point: pretreatment peripheral blood. Produced via immunoSEQ multiplex PCR; TCRdb's table is partial and in-frame only. The repertoire holds around 130,000 clones, with less than 85% as singletons. This specimen belongs to a study of PD-L1 blockade in urothelial cancer. The overall study: When patients started atezolizumab at some point between 2014 and 2015, it was given at 1,200 mg intravenously every 3 weeks. Blood was tested 3 weeks (second dose) and 6 weeks into treatment.

The germline V gene encodes CDR1 LGHNT and CDR2 FRNRAP. V dropped 4 bases and J dropped 5; count of bases not matched to a gene: 8. The CDR3 has 17 residues. This receptor was taken from a man in his fifties or sixties with urothelial cancer. Sample: PBMCs, taken around atezolizumab (anti-PD-L1) treatment. J is TRBJ2-1 and V is TRBV12-5; the match to TRBD2 covers 13 bases. The CDR3 region has the DNA TGTGCTAGTGGTTACCGAACTAGCGGGAGGGACAACAATGAGCAGTTCTTC. Translated: CASGYRTSGRDNNEQFF.